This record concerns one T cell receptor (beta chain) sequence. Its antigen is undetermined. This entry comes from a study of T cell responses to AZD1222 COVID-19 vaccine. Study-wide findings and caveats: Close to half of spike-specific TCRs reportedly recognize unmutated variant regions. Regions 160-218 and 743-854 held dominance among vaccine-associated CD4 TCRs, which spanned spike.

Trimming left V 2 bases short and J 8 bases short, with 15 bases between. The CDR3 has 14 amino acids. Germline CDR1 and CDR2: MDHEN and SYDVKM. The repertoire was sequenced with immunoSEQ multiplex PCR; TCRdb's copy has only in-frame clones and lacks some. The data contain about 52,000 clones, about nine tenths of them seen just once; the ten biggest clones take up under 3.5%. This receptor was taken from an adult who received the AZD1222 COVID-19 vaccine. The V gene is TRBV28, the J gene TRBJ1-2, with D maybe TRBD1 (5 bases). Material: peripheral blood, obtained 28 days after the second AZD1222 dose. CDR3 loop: CASSLKGSEGGYTF. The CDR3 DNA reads TGTGCCAGCAGTTTAAAGGGCAGTGAGGGGGGCTACACCTTC.